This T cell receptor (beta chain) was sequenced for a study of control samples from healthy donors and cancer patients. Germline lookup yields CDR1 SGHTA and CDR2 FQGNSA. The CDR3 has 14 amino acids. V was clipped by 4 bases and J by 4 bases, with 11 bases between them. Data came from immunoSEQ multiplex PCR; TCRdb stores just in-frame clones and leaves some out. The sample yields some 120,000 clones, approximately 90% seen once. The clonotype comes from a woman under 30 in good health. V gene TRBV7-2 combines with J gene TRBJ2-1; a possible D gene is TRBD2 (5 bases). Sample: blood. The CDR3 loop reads CASSSRTQYNEQFF. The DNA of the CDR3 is TGTGCCAGCAGCTCGAGGACTCAGTACAATGAGCAGTTCTTC.